The T cell receptor beta chain described here comes from a study of shared clonotypes between healthy human individuals. The method was immunoSEQ multiplex PCR; TCRdb's version includes in-frame clones alone and lacks a portion of them. Of more than 2 million clones listed, 85% to 95% are singletons. This CDR3 is 16 amino acids long. CDR1 is SGHNT and CDR2 is YENEEA in the germline V gene. The V and J ends lost 1 base and 8 bases respectively, with 20 bases between them. Sequenced material: naive CD4+ T cells sorted from blood. This sample's subset: CD45RA+ positively selected. This chain joins TRBV11-3 and TRBJ1-1; D unresolved. This sequence was found in a man aged 18 to 29 in good health. The DNA of the CDR3 is TGTGCCAGCAGCTTAGGAACGAGGGCGGATGAAGTGGAAGCTTTCTTT. Encoded protein: CASSLGTRADEVEAFF.